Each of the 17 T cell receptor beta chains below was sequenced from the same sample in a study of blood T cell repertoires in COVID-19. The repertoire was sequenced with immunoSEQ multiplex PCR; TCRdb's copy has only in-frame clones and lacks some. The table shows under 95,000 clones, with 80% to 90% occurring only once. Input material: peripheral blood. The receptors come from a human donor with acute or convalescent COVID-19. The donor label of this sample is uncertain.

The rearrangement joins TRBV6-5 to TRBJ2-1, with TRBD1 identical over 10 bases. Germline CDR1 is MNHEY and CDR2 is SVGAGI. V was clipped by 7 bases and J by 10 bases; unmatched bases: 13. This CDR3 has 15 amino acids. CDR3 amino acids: CASNIGTGAPMEQFF. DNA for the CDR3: TGTGCCAGCAATATAGGGACAGGGGCACCAATGGAGCAGTTCTTC.

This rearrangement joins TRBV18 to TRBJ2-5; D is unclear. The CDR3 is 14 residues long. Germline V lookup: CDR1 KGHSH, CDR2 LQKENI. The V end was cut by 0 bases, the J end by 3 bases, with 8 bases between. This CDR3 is CASSPPLPEETQYF. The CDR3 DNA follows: TGTGCCAGCTCACCACCCCTCCCGGAAGAGACCCAGTACTTC.

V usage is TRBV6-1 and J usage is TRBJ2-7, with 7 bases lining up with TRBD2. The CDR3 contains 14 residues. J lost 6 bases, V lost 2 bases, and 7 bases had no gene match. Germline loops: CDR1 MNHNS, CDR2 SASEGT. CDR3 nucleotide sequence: TGTGCCAGCAGTGAATACCTATCGGGAGGCGAGCAGTACTTC. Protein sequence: CASSEYLSGGEQYF.

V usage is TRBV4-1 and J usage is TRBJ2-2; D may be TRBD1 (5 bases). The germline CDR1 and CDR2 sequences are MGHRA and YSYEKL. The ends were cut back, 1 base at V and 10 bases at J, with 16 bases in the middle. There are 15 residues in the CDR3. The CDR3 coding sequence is TGCGCCAGCAGCCAAGTGCCGACTCAGGGATCGGAGCTGTTTTTT. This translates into CASSQVPTQGSELFF.

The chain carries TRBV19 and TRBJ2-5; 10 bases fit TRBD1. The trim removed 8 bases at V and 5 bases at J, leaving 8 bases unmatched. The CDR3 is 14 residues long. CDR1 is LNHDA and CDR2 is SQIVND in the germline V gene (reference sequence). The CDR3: CASGETGGGETQYF. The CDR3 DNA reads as TGTGCCAGTGGGGAGACAGGGGGCGGGGAGACCCAGTACTTC.

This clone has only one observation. CDR3 DNA: TGTGCCAGCAGCCAAGAAGTCCCCGAACAGCCATACTCCTACGAGCAGTACTTC. This gives the protein CASSQEVPEQPYSYEQYF. V is TRBV3-1 (or the pseudogene TRBV3-2) and J is TRBJ2-7, with no clear D. This CDR3 has 18 amino acids. The germline gives CDR1 LGHDT, CDR2 YNNKEL (reference sequence). Trimming left V 0 bases short and J 0 bases short, with 18 bases between.

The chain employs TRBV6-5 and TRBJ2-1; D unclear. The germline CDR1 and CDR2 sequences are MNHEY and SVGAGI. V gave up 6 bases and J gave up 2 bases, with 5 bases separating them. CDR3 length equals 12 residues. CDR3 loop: CASSATYNEQFF. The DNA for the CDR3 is TGTGCCAGCAGCGCGACCTACAATGAGCAGTTCTTC.

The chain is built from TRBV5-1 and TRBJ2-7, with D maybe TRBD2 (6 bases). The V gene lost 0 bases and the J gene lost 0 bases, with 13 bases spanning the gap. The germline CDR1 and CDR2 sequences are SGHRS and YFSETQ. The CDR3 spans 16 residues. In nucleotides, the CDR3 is TGCGCCAGCAGCTTGGCTGCGGGGCCAAGCTCCTACGAGCAGTACTTC. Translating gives CASSLAAGPSSYEQYF.

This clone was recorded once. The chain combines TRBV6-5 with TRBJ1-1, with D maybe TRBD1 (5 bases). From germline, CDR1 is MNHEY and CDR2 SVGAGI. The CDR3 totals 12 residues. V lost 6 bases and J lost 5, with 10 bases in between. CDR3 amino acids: CASSPGGTEAFF. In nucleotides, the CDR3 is TGTGCCAGCAGCCCCGGGGGGACTGAAGCTTTCTTT.

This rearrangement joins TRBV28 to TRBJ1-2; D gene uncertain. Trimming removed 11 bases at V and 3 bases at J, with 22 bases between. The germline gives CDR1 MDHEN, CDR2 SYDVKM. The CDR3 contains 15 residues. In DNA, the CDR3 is TGTGCCTGCGAGGGTCAGTCTTTGGGAGACTATGGCTACACCTTC. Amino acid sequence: CACEGQSLGDYGYTF.

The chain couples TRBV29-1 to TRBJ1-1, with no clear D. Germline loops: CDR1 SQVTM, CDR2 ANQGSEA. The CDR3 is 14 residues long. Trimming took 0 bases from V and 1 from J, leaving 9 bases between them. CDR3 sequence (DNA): TGCAGCGTTGAAGATCGAGTTCGGAACACTGAAGCTTTCTTT. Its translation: CSVEDRVRNTEAFF.

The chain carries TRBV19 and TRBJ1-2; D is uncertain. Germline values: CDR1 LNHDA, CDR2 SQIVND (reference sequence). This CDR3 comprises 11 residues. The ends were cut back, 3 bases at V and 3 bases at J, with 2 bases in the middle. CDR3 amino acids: CASSIYYGYTF. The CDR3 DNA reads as TGTGCCAGTAGTATCTACTATGGCTACACCTTC. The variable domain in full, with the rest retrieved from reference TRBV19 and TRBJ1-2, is DGGITQSPKYLFRKEGQNVTLSCEQNLNHDAMYWYRQDPGQGLRLIYYSQIVNDFQKGDIAEGYSVSREKKESFPLTVTSAQKNPTAFYLCASSIYYGYTFGSGTRLTVV.

The CDR3 DNA follows: TGCGCCAGCAGCTTGGTTGGGACAGGGGCGAACACTGAAGCTTTCTTT. Its translation is CASSLVGTGANTEAFF. The V gene is TRBV5-1, the J gene TRBJ1-1; 10 bases match TRBD1. The CDR3 sequence is 16 residues long. V dropped 0 bases and J dropped 1; count of bases not matched to a gene: 3. The germline V gene encodes CDR1 SGHRS and CDR2 YFSETQ.

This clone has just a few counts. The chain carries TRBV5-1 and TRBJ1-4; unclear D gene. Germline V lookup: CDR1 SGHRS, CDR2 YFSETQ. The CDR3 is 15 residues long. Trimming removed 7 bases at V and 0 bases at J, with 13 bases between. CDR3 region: CASRVGVATNEKLFF. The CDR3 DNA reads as TGCGCCAGCCGGGTCGGTGTTGCAACTAATGAAAAACTGTTTTTT.

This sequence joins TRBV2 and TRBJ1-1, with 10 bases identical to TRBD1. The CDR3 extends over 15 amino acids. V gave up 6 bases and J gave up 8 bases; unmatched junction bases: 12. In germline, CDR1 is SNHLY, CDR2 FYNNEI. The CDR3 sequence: CASSGGQGNTQEAFF. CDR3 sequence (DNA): TGTGCCAGCAGCGGGGGACAGGGGAATACCCAAGAAGCTTTCTTT.

CDR3 nucleotide sequence: TGTGCCAGCAGTTACGGAGAAAACACTGAAGCTTTCTTT. Amino acids: CASSYGENTEAFF. The chain uses TRBV6-5 and TRBJ1-1; no clear D gene. The CDR3 runs 13 residues. Germline V lookup: CDR1 MNHEY, CDR2 SVGAGI. V was pared by 2 bases and J by 2 bases, with 6 bases between.

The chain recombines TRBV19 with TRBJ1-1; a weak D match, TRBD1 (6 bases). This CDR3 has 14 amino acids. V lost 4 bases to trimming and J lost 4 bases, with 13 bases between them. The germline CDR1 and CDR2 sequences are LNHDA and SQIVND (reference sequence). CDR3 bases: TGTGCCAGTAGTACGGAGGTGGGGGCCACTGAAGCTTTCTTT. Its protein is CASSTEVGATEAFF.